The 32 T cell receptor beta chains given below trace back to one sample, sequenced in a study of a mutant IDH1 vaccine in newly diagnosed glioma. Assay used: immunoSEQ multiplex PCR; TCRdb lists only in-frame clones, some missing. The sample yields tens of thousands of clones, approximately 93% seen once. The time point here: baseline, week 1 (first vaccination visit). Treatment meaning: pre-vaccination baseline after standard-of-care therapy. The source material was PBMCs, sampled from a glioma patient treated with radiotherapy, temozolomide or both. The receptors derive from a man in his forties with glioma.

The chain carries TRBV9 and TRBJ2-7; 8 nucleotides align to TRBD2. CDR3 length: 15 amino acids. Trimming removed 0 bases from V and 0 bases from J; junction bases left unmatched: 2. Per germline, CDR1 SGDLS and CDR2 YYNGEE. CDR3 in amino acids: CASSVGLAGSYEQYF. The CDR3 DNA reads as TGTGCCAGCAGCGTAGGGCTAGCGGGCTCCTACGAGCAGTACTTC.

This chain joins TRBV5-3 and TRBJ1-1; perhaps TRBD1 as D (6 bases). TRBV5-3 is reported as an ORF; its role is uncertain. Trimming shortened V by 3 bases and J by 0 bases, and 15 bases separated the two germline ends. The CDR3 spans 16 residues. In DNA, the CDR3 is TGTGCCAGAAGCTCTTTTGACAGGTTAATGAACACTGAAGCTTTCTTT. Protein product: CARSSFDRLMNTEAFF.

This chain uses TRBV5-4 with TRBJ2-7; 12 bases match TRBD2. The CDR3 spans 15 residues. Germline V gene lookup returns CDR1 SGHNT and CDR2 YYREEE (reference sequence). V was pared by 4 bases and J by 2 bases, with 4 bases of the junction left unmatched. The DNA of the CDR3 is TGTGCCAGCAGCCCACTAGCGGGGGGAACCTACGAGCAGTACTTC. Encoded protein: CASSPLAGGTYEQYF.

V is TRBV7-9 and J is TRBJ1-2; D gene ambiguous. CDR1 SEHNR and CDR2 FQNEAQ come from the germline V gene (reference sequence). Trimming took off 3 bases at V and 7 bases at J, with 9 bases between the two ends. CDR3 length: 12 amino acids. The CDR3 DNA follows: TGTGCCAGCAGCTTCGAGAGGGCTGGCTACACCTTC. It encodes CASSFERAGYTF.

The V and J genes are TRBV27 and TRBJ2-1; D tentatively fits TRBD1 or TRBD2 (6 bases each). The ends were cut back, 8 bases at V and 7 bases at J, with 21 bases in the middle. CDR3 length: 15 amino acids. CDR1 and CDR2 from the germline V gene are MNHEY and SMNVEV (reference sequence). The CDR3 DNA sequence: TGTGCCAGCTCCCGAAGGGGGGAGCCATTAAATGAGCAGTTCTTC. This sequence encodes CASSRRGEPLNEQFF.

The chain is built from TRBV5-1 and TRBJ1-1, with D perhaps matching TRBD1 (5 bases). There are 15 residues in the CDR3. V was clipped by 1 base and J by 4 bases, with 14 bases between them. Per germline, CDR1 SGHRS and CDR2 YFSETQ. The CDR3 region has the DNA TGCGCCAGCAGCTTGTCGATGATAGGGGCCACTGAAGCTTTCTTT. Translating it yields CASSLSMIGATEAFF.

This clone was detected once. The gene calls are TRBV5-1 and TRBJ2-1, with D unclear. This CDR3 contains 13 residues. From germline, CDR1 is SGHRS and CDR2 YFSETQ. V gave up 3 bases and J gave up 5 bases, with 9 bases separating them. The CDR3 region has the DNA TGCGCCAGCAGCTCCGCAGCCAACAATGAGCAGTTCTTC. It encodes CASSSAANNEQFF.

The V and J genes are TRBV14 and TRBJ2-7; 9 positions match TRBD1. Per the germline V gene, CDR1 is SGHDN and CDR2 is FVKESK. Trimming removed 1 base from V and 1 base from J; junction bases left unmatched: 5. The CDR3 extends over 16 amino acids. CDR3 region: CASSQVGTGKSYEQYF. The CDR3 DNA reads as TGTGCCAGCAGCCAAGTAGGGACAGGGAAGTCCTACGAGCAGTACTTC. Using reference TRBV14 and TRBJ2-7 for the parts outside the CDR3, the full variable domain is EAGVTQFPSHSVIEKGQTVTLRCDPISGHDNLYWYRRVMGKEIKFLLHFVKESKQDESGMPNNRFLAERTGGTYSTLKVQPAELEDSGVYFCASSQVGTGKSYEQYFGPGTRLTVT.

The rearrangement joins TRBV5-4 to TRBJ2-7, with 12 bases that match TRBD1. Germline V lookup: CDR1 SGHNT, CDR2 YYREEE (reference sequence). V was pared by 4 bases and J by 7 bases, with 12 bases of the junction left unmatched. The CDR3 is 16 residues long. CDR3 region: CASSQPGGQGAGEQYF. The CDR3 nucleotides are TGTGCCAGCAGCCAACCCGGGGGACAGGGGGCTGGAGAGCAGTACTTC.

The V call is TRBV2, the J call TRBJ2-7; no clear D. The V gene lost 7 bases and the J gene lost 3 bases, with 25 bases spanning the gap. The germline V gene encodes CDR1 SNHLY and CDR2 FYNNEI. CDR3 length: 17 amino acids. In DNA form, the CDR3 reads TGTGCCAGCATGCTAGAGTACCTAGAGTACTCTGACTACGAGCAGTACTTC. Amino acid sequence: CASMLEYLEYSDYEQYF.

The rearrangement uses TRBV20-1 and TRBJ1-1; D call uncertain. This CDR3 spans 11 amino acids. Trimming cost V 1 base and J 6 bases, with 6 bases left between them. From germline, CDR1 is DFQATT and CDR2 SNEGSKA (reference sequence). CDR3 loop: CSARVISEAFF. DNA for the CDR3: TGCAGTGCTAGAGTAATCTCTGAAGCTTTCTTT.

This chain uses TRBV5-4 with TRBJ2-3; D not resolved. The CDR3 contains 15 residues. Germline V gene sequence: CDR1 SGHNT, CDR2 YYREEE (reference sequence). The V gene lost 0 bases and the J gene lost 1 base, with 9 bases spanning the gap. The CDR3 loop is CASSLAELGTDTQYF. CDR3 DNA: TGTGCCAGCAGCTTGGCGGAGCTCGGCACAGATACGCAGTATTTT.

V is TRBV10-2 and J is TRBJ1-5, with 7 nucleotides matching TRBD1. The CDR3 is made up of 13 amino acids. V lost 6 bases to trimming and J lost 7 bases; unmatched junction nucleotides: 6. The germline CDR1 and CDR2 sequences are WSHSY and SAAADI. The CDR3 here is CASRAAGGQPQHF. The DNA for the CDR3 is TGCGCCAGCAGGGCGGCAGGGGGACAGCCCCAGCATTTT.

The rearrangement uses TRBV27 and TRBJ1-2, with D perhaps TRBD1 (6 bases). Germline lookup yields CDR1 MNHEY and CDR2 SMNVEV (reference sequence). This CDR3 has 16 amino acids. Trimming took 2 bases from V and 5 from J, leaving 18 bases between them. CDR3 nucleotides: TGTGCCAGCAGTTTAAGGGGGGGACGGAGAGTTTATGGCTACACCTTC. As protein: CASSLRGGRRVYGYTF.

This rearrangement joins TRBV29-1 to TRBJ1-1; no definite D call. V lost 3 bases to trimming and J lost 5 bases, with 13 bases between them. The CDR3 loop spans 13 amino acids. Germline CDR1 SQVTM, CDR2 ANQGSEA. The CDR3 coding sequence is TGCAGCGTTGATCAGATTGCGGGGACTGAAGCTTTCTTT. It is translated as CSVDQIAGTEAFF.

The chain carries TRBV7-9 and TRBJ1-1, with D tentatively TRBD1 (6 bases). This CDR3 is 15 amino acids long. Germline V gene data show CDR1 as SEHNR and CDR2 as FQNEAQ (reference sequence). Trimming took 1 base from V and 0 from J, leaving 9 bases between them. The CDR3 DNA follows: TGTGCCAGCAGCTTAGGGGGACAACTGAACACTGAAGCTTTCTTT. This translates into CASSLGGQLNTEAFF.

The CDR3 DNA sequence: TGTGCCAGCAGCTTAGATGGGGAGCGGGGTAGAAGGGAGACCCAGTACTTC. Amino acid sequence: CASSLDGERGRRETQYF. This chain joins TRBV11-2 and TRBJ2-5, with TRBD2 identical over 7 bases. The CDR3 is made up of 17 amino acids. Germline CDR1 is SGHAT and CDR2 is FQNNGV. The V and J ends lost 0 bases and 5 bases, in that order; junction bases with no gene match: 12.

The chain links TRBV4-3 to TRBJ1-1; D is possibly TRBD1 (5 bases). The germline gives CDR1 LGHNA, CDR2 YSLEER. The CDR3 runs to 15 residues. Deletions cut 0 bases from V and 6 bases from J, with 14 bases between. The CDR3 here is CASSQDNRMGAEAFF. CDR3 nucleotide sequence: TGCGCCAGCAGCCAAGATAACAGGATGGGAGCTGAAGCTTTCTTT.

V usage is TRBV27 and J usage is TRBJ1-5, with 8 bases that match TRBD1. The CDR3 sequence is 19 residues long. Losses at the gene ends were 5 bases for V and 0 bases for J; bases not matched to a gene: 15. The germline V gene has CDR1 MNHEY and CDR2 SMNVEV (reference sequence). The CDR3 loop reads CASSLRGTGFIDSNQPQHF. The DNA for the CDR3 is TGTGCCAGCAGTCTAAGAGGGACAGGCTTTATTGATAGCAATCAGCCCCAGCATTTT.

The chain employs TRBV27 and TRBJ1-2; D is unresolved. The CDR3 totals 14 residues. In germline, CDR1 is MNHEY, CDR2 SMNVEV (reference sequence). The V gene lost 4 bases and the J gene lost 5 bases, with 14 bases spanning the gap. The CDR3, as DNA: TGTGCCAGCAGTTCCTTAGGACGGACGTATGGCTACACCTTC. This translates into CASSSLGRTYGYTF.

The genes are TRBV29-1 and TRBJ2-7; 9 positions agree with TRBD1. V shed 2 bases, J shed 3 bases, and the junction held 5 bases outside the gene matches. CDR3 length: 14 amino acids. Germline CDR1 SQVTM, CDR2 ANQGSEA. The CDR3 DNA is TGCAGCGTTGAAACAGGGGGCTCATACTACGAGCAGTACTTC. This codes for CSVETGGSYYEQYF.

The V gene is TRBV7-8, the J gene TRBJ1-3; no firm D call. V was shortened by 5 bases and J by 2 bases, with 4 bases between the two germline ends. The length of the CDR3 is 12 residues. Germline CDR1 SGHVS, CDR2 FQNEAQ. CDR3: CASSEPGNTIYF. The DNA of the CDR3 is TGTGCCAGCAGCGAACCTGGAAACACCATATATTTT.

The CDR3 spells CASRGGTTSSYNEQFF. The CDR3 nucleotides read TGCGCCAGCAGGGGGGGGACTACGAGCTCCTACAATGAGCAGTTCTTC. V usage is TRBV10-2 and J usage is TRBJ2-1, with 7 bases lining up with TRBD2. After removal of 6 bases from V and 0 bases from J, the junction contained 8 bases not matched to a gene. The CDR3 contains 16 residues. Per the germline V gene, CDR1 is WSHSY and CDR2 is SAAADI.

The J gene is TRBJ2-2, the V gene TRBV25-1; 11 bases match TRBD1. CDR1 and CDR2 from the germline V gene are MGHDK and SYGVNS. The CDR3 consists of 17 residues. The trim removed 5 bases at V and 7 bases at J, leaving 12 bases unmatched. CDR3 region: CASSPPTRTGGSGELFF. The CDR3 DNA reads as TGTGCCAGCAGTCCGCCCACCAGGACAGGGGGCAGCGGGGAGCTGTTTTTT.

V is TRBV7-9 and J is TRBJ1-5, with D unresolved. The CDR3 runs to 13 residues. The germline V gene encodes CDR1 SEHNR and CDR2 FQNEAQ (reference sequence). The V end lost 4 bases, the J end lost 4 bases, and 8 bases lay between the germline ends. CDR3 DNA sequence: TGTGCCAGCAGCTCCTTGAGGAATCAGCCCCAGCATTTT. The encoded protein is CASSSLRNQPQHF.

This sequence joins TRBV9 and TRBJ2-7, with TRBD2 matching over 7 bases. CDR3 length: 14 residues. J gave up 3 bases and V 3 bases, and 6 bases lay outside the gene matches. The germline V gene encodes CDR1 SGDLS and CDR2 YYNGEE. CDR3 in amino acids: CASSAGLGGYEQYF. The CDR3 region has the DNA TGTGCCAGCAGCGCTGGACTAGGAGGCTACGAGCAGTACTTC.

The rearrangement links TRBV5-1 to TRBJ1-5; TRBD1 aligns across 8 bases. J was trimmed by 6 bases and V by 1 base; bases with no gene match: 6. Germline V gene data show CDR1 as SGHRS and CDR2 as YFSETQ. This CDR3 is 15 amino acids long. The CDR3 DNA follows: TGCGCCAGCAGCTTGTTCCCGGACAGGGTTCAGCCCCAGCATTTT. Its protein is CASSLFPDRVQPQHF.

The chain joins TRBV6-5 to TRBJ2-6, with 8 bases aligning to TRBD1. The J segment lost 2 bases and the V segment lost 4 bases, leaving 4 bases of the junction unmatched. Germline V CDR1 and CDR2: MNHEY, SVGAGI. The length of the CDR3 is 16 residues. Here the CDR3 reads CASSSQDRAGANVLTF. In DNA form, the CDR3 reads TGTGCCAGCAGTTCCCAGGACAGGGCTGGGGCCAACGTCCTGACTTTC.

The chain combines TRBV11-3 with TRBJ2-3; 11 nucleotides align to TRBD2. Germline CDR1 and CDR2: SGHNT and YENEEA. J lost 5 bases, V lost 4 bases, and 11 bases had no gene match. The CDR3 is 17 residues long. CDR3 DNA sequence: TGTGCCAGCAGCTCCCCCGTTAGCGGGGGGGAGGGAGATACGCAGTATTTT. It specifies CASSSPVSGGEGDTQYF.

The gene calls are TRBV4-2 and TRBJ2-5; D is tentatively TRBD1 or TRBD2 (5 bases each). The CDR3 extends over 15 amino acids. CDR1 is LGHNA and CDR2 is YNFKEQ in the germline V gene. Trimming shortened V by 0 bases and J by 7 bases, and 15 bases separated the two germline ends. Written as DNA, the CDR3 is TGTGCCAGCAGCCAAGATAAGGGACCTACACGGACCCAGTACTTC. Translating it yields CASSQDKGPTRTQYF.

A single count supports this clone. The CDR3 is CASSLSGDAYEQYF. In nucleotides, the CDR3 is TGTGCCAGCAGCTTATCGGGAGATGCCTACGAGCAGTACTTC. The rearrangement links TRBV7-6 to TRBJ2-7; the D gene is possibly TRBD2 (6 bases). CDR1 and CDR2 from the germline V gene are SGHVS and FNYEAQ. The CDR3 spans 14 residues. Trimming removed 2 bases at V and 2 bases at J, with 10 bases between.

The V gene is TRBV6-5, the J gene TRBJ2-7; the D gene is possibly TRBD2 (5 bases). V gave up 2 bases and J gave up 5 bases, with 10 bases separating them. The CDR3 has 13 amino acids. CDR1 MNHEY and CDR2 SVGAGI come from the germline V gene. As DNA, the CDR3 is TGTGCCAGCAGTTACAGTGGACTGAACGAGCAGTACTTC. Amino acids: CASSYSGLNEQYF.